This T cell receptor beta chain was sequenced in a study of tumor-infiltrating lymphocytes in localized non-small cell lung cancer. The data were produced by immunoSEQ multiplex PCR, yet TCRdb's version contains in-frame clones alone and is incomplete. Of 9,300 or so clones in the sample, over 70% were seen once. Per the germline V gene, CDR1 is SQVTM and CDR2 is ANQGSEA. The CDR3 sequence is 17 residues long. Trimming took 0 bases from V and 3 from J; bases not matched to a gene: 11. Overall study results and limits: Only some patients had TCR sequencing, depending on available tissue. Higher tumor T cell infiltration than in uninvolved lung was supported by TCRbeta sequencing.

Remarks on this clone: The antigen remains undetermined.

What was sequenced was uninvolved lung tissue not adjacent to the tumor. The TCR originated in a human donor with non-small cell lung cancer. This chain joins TRBV29-1 and TRBJ2-7; the match to TRBD2 covers 10 bases. In nucleotides, the CDR3 is TGCAGCGTTGAAGATTCCATCGAGCGGGAGGGGGTCTACGAGCAGTACTTC. Amino acid sequence: CSVEDSIEREGVYEQYF.